This T cell receptor (beta chain) came from a study of CD8 T cells in Susac syndrome (dated by TCRdb to the late 2010s). Background for the entire study: Of the Susac syndrome patients who were sequenced, under 10 were in clinical remission while 5 or 6 had clinically active disease. At blood withdrawal, Susac syndrome patients were either therapy-naive, taking corticosteroids (in some cases with IVIg as well), or taking IVIg alone. Repertoire sequencing was used to test whether CD8+ T cell activation and differentiation in Susac syndrome was antigen driven. The clonality of the CD8+ T cell repertoire was compared across approximately 11 healthy donors, some 14 Susac syndrome patients and around 15 multiple sclerosis patients.

RNA was extracted using the RNeasy kit, and roughly 0.5 to 1 ug of the RNA was reverse transcribed with random hexamers. TCR beta CDR3 regions were amplified with the immunoSEQ multiplex PCR assay covering 54 Vbeta and 13 Jbeta segments. Bias from PCR amplification was corrected by using a synthetic template baseline for primer optimization and for computational correction. As for how the authors treated the data: Reads were annotated to V, D and J genes according to IMGT and were analyzed with immunoSEQ Analyzer, with only productive sequences retained. Clonality was computed as one minus Shannon entropy normalized by log2 of the number of productive unique sequences. Public and private clones were assessed among the 100 most prevalent clones of each patient and control. Clones were defined as Susac-specific when absent from the healthy and MS cohorts, from about 970 published viral clones and from other ImmuneACCESS disease sequences. TCRdb trimmed public reads at Q25 via fastp, called clones via MiXCR and kept in-frame beta chains. Each entry merges the rows of one CDR3 protein and shows their most common DNA and genes. TCRdb, rather than the study authors, made the V and J calls. The sample data list approximately 1,500 distinct CDR3 sequences, and 65% to 70% of these were observed just once. Around a quarter of the sample goes to the ten largest clones.

Paper-wide results and their limitations: The TCR sequencing and HLA analysis was acknowledged to have included a relatively small number of individuals. Clonal expansion was seen in Susac syndrome CD8+ repertoires, peaking in CD8+ TEMRA cells and being greater in clinically active patients than in remitting ones. Looking at Susac-specific public clones, the researchers identified over 15 in the total CD8+ repertoire and five in the CD8+ TEMRA repertoire.

To note about this clonotype: This receptor's antigen is unknown. Base quality data are lacking; no much larger clone is found one base away.

Since CD62L is shed when cells are thawed, memory subsets for TEMRA sorting were defined by CD27 and CD45RA staining. Peripheral blood CD8+ and CD4+ T cells from healthy donors, Susac syndrome patients and multiple sclerosis patients were profiled by high-throughput TCR beta sequencing. For roughly six Susac syndrome patients, sequencing was done on both total CD8+ T cells and sorted CD8+ TEMRA cells. The Susac syndrome patients fulfilled recently defined diagnostic criteria for either definite or probable disease. Bulk CD8+ and CD4+ T cells were purified by magnetic negative isolation, whereas CD8+ TEMRA cells were enriched by FACS. Blood was collected in EDTA tubes and processed within 24 hours, with PBMCs isolated through density gradient centrifugation. PBMCs intended for TCR sequencing were cryopreserved in liquid nitrogen and were subsequently thawed in a 37 degrees C water bath. CD8+ TEMRA cells were enriched from thawed PBMCs by fluorescence-activated cell sorting on a BD FACSAria III. A purity of at least 90% was achieved for sorted or isolated CD4+, CD8+ and CD8+ TEMRA cells.

Trimming takes 8 bases off V and 3 bases off J; junction bases not matched to a gene: 20. Including cysteine and phenylalanine, the CDR3 has 19 amino acids. CDR3 DNA is the only sequence kept; it has 57 bases, read in frame from the first base. As encoded in the germline V gene (reference sequence), CDR1 is SGHNT while CDR2 is YYREEE. The source material was CD8+ TEMRA cells from PBMCs. What this sample's cell subset or site label stands for: FACS-sorted terminally differentiated effector memory CD8+ T cells re-expressing CD45RA (CD8+ TEMRA). The rearranged chain carries TRBV5-4 and TRBJ2-6; TRBD1 agrees with 7 junctional bases. This TCR derives from a human donor with Susac syndrome. The CDR3 here reads CASGLGGRDSHFGANVLTF. The nucleotides read TGTGCCAGTGGCTTAGGGGGCAGGGATTCCCACTTTGGGGCCAACGTCCTGACTTTC.